A single TCR beta chain is shown here with its context. This clonotype was seen a handful of times. Its antigen specificity is not known. Base qualities are not recorded, but no much larger clone differs from it by a single base. The source of the sample is a study of post-analysis software for immune sequencing data (dated by TCRdb to between 2015 and 2016). About the full investigation: Recorded disease courses included relapsing-remitting, secondary progressive and progressive-relapsing multiple sclerosis, with some patients lacking subtype annotation. The multiple sclerosis patient repertoires were compared with 11 previously published healthy control repertoires from donors aged 6 to 25 years. A subset of samples was prepared in parallel using single-end sample barcoding, then pooled and co-amplified after Illumina adapter ligation.

Libraries came from PCR. The instrument was an Illumina HiSeq 2500. Unique molecular identifiers were incorporated into TCR beta cDNA libraries to reduce PCR and sequencing biases. Roughly 500,000 cDNA molecules were obtained for every 1 to 10 million input T cells, so each molecule roughly corresponded to one T cell. The same protocol used for the earlier healthy control dataset was applied to prepare and sequence the patient libraries. Samples belonging to the same batch were prepared together, multiplexed and sequenced on a shared HiSeq lane. Per the source publication's procedure: MIGEC was used to process the raw barcoded reads, and molecular identifier groups with only a single read were discarded before consensus assembly and CDR3 extraction. Clonotype tables were post-analysed with VDJtools, normalizing diversity by down-sampling all datasets to the smallest sample size. Repertoire overlap clustering matched CDR3 amino acid but not nucleotide sequences to correct batch-related cross-sample contamination. TCRdb reran the public reads through fastp at Q25 and MiXCR, keeping productive beta chains. For every CDR3 protein sequence, its rows merge into one entry that carries the most common genes and DNA. The V and J calls and clone size are TCRdb's, not the authors'. Present in this sample are about 540,000 distinct CDR3 sequences, about a third of which were seen just once. Of the sample, about 5.6% is held by the ten largest clones.

Study-wide findings and limitations: Normalized Chao1 diversity was significantly lower in multiple sclerosis patients than controls, suggesting substantial peripheral T-cell clonal expansion. Strong co-clustering of samples prepared in the same batch was shown by direct clustering with F measure, prompting a batch-effect correction. Patients showed significantly higher frequencies than controls for about 5 TRBV segments, among them TRBV5-6, TRBV5-1 and TRBV20-1. The control group was slightly older than the multiple sclerosis patient group.

The CDR1 and CDR2 encoded by the germline V gene are SGHRS and YFSETQ. CDR3 length: 16 amino acids, cysteine to phenylalanine. The only DNA kept is the CDR3, 48 bases in frame from the first base. Trimming at the junction amounts to 3 bases on V and 1 base on J, and the germline ends lie 15 bases apart. To demonstrate the VDJtools post-analysis software, the study profiled TCR beta repertoires from the peripheral blood of about 13 young patients with multiple sclerosis. The multiple sclerosis patients were children and adolescents ranging in age from roughly 6 to 16 years. The rearrangement combines TRBV5-1 with TRBJ2-3; a weak D assignment points to TRBD2 (5 bases agree). Material: blood. The receptor was derived from a girl aged 2 to 17 with multiple sclerosis. The CDR3 protein sequence reads: CASSSSTELGTDTQYF. The nucleotide sequence reads as follows: TGCGCCAGCAGCTCTAGCACCGAGTTGGGCACAGATACGCAGTATTTT. The CDR3 plus the reference TRBV5-1 and TRBJ2-3 genes for the other parts give the full variable domain: KAGVTQTPRYLIKTRGQQVTLSCSPISGHRSVSWYQQTPGQGLQFLFEYFSETQRNKGNFPGRFSGRQFSNSRSEMNVSTLELGDSALYLCASSSSTELGTDTQYFGPGTRLTVL.